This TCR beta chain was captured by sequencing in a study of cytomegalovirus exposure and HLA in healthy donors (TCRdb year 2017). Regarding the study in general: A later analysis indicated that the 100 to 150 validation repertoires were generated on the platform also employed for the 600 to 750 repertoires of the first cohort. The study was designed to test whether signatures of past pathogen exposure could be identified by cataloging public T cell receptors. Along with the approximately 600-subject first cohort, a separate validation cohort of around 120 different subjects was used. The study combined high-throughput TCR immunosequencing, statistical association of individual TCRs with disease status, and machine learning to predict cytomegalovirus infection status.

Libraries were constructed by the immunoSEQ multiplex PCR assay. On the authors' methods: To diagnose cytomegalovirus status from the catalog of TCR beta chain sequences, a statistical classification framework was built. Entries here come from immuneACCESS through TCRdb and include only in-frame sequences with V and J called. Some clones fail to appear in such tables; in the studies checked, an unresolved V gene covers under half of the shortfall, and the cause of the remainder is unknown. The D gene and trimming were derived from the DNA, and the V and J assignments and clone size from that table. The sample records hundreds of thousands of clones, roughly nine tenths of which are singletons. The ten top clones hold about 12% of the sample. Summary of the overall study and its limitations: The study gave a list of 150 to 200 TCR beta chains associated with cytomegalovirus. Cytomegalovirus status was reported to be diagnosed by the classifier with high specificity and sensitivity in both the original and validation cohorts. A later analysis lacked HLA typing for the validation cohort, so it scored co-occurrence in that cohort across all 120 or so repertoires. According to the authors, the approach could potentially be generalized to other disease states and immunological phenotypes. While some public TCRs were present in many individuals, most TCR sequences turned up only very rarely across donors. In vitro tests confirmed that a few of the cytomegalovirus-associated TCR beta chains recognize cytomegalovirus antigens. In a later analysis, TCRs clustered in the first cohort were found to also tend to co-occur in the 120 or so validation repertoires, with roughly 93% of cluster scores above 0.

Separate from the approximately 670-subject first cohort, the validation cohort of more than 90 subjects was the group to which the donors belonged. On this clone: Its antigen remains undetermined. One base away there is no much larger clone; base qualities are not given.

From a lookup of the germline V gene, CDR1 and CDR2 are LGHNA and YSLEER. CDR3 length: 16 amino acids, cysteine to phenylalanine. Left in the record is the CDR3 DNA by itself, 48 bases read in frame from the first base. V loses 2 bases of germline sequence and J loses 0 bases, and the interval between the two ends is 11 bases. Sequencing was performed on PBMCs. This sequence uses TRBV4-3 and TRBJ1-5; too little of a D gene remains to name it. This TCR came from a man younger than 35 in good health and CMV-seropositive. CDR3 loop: CASSQRLADSNQPQHF. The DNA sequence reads TGCGCCAGCAGCCAAAGGCTGGCTGATAGCAATCAGCCCCAGCATTTT.